This paragraph covers one T cell receptor (beta chain) sequence. This record comes from a study of cytomegalovirus exposure and HLA in healthy donors. A multiplex PCR was run with 60 Vbeta primers and 13 Jbeta primers. Produced via immunoSEQ multiplex PCR; TCRdb's table is partial and in-frame only. The sample yields under 200,000 clones, over 75% seen once. Trimming took 4 bases from V and 2 from J; bases not matched to a gene: 5. This CDR3 spans 14 amino acids. Germline V gene sequence: CDR1 LNHDA, CDR2 SQIVND (reference sequence). The genes are TRBV19 and TRBJ2-7, with 7 positions matching TRBD1. This sequence originates from a woman aged 45-65 years in good health and CMV-seronegative. The sample taken for sequencing was PBMCs. CDR3 sequence: CASSKQGIAYEQYF. The CDR3 DNA reads TGTGCCAGTAGTAAACAGGGGATTGCCTACGAGCAGTACTTC.